These T cell receptor beta chains were read from a single sample in a study of Graves' ophthalmopathy and Graves' hyperthyroidism. TCRdb reprocessed the multiplex PCR reads with MiXCR, giving one entry per CDR3 protein. The profile shows hundreds of thousands of distinct CDR3 sequences, about 20% of them singletons. Sample: peripheral blood. These receptors originate from a young woman with stable Graves' hyperthyroidism. Some clones in this sample may be carry-over from other donors' samples. Each CDR3 is given with its conserved first and last residue. A D gene is named only where the DNA matches it firmly. The size of a clone is reported for some rows only, either as once, few or many, or as a class for expanded clones.

D: TRBD1; size: many; V: TRBV6-1; J: TRBJ1-1; length: 17; CDR3: CASVKLGQGFANTEAFF; DNA: TGTGCCAGCGTCAAGTTGGGACAGGGCTTCGCGAACACTGAAGCTTTCTTT
D: TRBD1; size: -; V: TRBV12-3/TRBV12-4; J: TRBJ2-7; length: 14; CDR3: CASSLFDRDYEQYF; DNA: TGTGCCAGCAGTTTATTCGACAGGGACTACGAGCAGTACTTC
D: TRBD1; size: -; V: TRBV2; J: TRBJ1-1; length: 15; CDR3: CASSEALGTEGEAFF; DNA: TGTGCCAGCAGTGAAGCACTTGGGACAGAAGGTGAAGCTTTCTTT
D: TRBD1; size: many; V: TRBV10-3; J: TRBJ2-7; length: 14; CDR3: CAISEGQGSYEQYF; DNA: TGTGCCATCAGTGAGGGACAGGGAAGCTACGAGCAGTACTTC
D: -; size: few; V: TRBV28; J: TRBJ2-7; length: 15; CDR3: CASSPPGRGLYEQYF; DNA: TGTGCCAGCAGTCCCCCGGGACGGGGCCTCTACGAGCAGTACTTC
D: -; size: many; V: TRBV28; J: TRBJ1-1; length: 13; CDR3: CASDKTRDTEAFF; DNA: TGTGCCAGTGACAAAACAAGGGACACTGAAGCTTTCTTT
D: -; size: many; V: TRBV11-3; J: TRBJ2-7; length: 14; CDR3: CASSSGRFPYEQYF; DNA: TGTGCCAGCAGCTCCGGGCGCTTCCCCTACGAGCAGTACTTC
D: -; size: many; V: TRBV20-1; J: TRBJ1-1; length: 12; CDR3: CSALKPDTEAFF; DNA: TGCAGTGCCCTTAAGCCGGACACTGAAGCTTTCTTT
D: TRBD1; size: once; V: TRBV18; J: TRBJ2-1; length: 15; CDR3: CASSPVGTGIDEQFF; DNA: TGTGCCAGCTCACCTGTCGGGACAGGGATCGATGAGCAGTTCTTC
D: -; size: many; V: TRBV6-2/TRBV6-3; J: TRBJ1-1; length: 11; CDR3: CASSYREEAFF; DNA: TGTGCCAGCAGTTACCGAGAAGAAGCTTTCTTT
D: TRBD2; size: few; V: TRBV11-3; J: TRBJ2-2; length: 16; CDR3: CASSSPGRANTGELFF; DNA: TGTGCCAGCAGCTCACCCGGGAGGGCGAACACCGGGGAGCTGTTTTTT
D: TRBD2; size: -; V: TRBV12-3/TRBV12-4; J: TRBJ2-7; length: 14; CDR3: CASSQGLAGTEQYF; DNA: TGTGCCAGCAGTCAGGGACTAGCGGGAACCGAGCAGTACTTC
D: -; size: many; V: TRBV2; J: TRBJ1-2; length: 13; CDR3: CASTHPRGDGYTF; DNA: TGTGCCAGCACTCACCCCCGGGGGGATGGCTACACCTTC
D: -; size: few; V: TRBV19; J: TRBJ2-7; length: 13; CDR3: CASSDPDTREQYF; DNA: TGTGCCAGTAGCGACCCGGACACTCGCGAGCAGTACTTC
D: TRBD1; size: many; V: TRBV7-2; J: TRBJ1-2; length: 14; CDR3: CASSPWDRDYGYTF; DNA: TGTGCCAGCAGCCCCTGGGACAGGGACTATGGCTACACCTTC
D: -; size: many; V: TRBV5-1; J: TRBJ2-2; length: 14; CDR3: CASSSLEVLGELFF; DNA: TGCGCCAGCAGCTCCCTGGAGGTCCTCGGGGAGCTGTTTTTT
D: -; size: few; V: TRBV7-6; J: TRBJ2-6; length: 17; CDR3: CASSSPEGGPGANVLTF; DNA: TGTGCCAGCAGCTCCCCGGAGGGGGGGCCTGGGGCCAACGTCCTGACTTTC
D: -; size: many; V: TRBV5-1; J: TRBJ2-2; length: 15; CDR3: CASSPGGFGTGELFF; DNA: TGCGCCAGCAGCCCAGGGGGGTTTGGCACCGGGGAGCTGTTTTTT
D: TRBD1; size: many; V: TRBV20-1; J: TRBJ2-7; length: 13; CDR3: CSAKTGGWYEQYF; DNA: TGCAGTGCTAAGACAGGGGGCTGGTACGAGCAGTACTTC
D: -; size: many; V: TRBV20-1; J: TRBJ2-5; length: 13; CDR3: CSASNQGRETQYF; DNA: TGCAGTGCTAGCAACCAGGGGAGGGAGACCCAGTACTTC
D: -; size: many; V: TRBV27; J: TRBJ2-2; length: 14; CDR3: CASSLSVVTGELFF; DNA: TGTGCCAGCAGTTTATCGGTAGTCACCGGGGAGCTGTTTTTT
D: TRBD2; size: -; V: TRBV6-2/TRBV6-3; J: TRBJ2-7; length: 15; CDR3: CASSGGAGGSDEQYF; DNA: TGTGCCAGCAGCGGCGGGGCGGGAGGAAGCGACGAGCAGTACTTC
D: -; size: -; V: TRBV7-8; J: TRBJ2-7; length: 13; CDR3: CASSLEQFVGQYF; DNA: TGTGCCAGCAGCTTAGAACAGTTCGTCGGGCAGTACTTC
D: TRBD2; size: -; V: TRBV12-3/TRBV12-4; J: TRBJ2-7; length: 16; CDR3: CASSPGTSPVLNEQYF; DNA: TGTGCCAGCAGCCCAGGGACTAGCCCTGTTCTCAACGAGCAGTACTTC
D: -; size: many; V: TRBV12-5; J: TRBJ1-2; length: 13; CDR3: CASAEGGADGYTF; DNA: TGTGCTAGTGCTGAGGGGGGGGCCGATGGCTACACCTTC
D: TRBD1; size: many; V: TRBV7-8; J: TRBJ2-2; length: 16; CDR3: CASSPFSTGGTGELFF; DNA: TGTGCCAGCAGCCCCTTCTCGACAGGGGGCACCGGGGAGCTGTTTTTT
D: -; size: many; V: TRBV11-2; J: TRBJ2-5; length: 13; CDR3: CASSPGYGETQYF; DNA: TGTGCCAGCAGCCCCGGCTATGGAGAGACCCAGTACTTC
D: TRBD2; size: few; V: TRBV7-9; J: TRBJ2-7; length: 15; CDR3: CASSSLTSESYEQYF; DNA: TGTGCCAGCAGCTCGTTAACTAGCGAGTCCTACGAGCAGTACTTC
D: TRBD2; size: many; V: TRBV20-1; J: TRBJ2-5; length: 15; CDR3: CSANPGTSVQETQYF; DNA: TGCAGTGCTAACCCTGGGACTAGCGTTCAAGAGACCCAGTACTTC
D: -; size: -; V: TRBV5-1; J: TRBJ2-2; length: 16; CDR3: CASQDPAAPNTGELFF; DNA: TGCGCCAGCCAAGATCCGGCAGCCCCGAACACCGGGGAGCTGTTTTTT
D: -; size: many; V: TRBV28; J: TRBJ1-2; length: 12; CDR3: CASSLLSFGYTF; DNA: TGTGCCAGCAGTTTATTGTCATTTGGCTACACCTTC